The clone carrying this T cell receptor beta chain was picked up one time. The sample originates from a study of shared clonotypes between healthy human individuals. When replicate PCRs were run on unsorted PBMC, they used 250 to 300 ng DNA, some 30,000 T cell genomes. Assay: immunoSEQ multiplex PCR; the TCRdb copy retains only in-frame clones and omits some. The sample shows a few hundred thousand clones, around 77% of them seen only once. Germline lookup yields CDR1 SEHNR and CDR2 FQNEAQ (reference sequence). The CDR3 is made up of 15 amino acids. V was trimmed by 5 bases and J by 4 bases, leaving 18 bases between them. Unsorted samples used tens of millions of PBMCs for genomic DNA.

The sequence was collected from a woman aged 40-49 years in good health. Some clones in this sample may be carry-over from other donors' samples. The material sequenced was PBMCs. The chain combines TRBV7-9 with TRBJ2-7; TRBD1 or TRBD2 may be the D gene (5 bases each). Here the CDR3 DNA reads TGTGCCAGCAGCCCGGGACCCCACGGTTCTTACGAGCAGTACTTC. Residues: CASSPGPHGSYEQYF.